Each of the 5 T cell receptor beta chains below was sequenced from the same sample in a study of shared clonotypes between healthy human individuals. TCRdb's table, derived via immunoSEQ multiplex PCR, lists solely in-frame clones and lacks some. The sample has 2 million to 2.5 million clones; under 95% are singletons. The sample taken for sequencing was naive CD4+ T cells from PBMCs. Subset in this sample: CD45RA+ positively selected. The source is a young man in good health. Some clones in this sample may be carry-over from other donors' samples.

The V call is TRBV5-6, the J call TRBJ1-2, with unresolved D. This CDR3 comprises 13 residues. Germline loops: CDR1 SGHDT, CDR2 YYEEEE. Trimming stripped 4 bases from V and 3 bases from J, with 10 bases between. CDR3 DNA: TGTGCCAGCAGCCCCCCGAGGGACTATGGCTACACCTTC. It codes for CASSPPRDYGYTF. Full variable domain (missing parts from reference TRBV5-6 and TRBJ1-2): DAGVTQSPTHLIKTRGQQVTLRCSPKSGHDTVSWYQQALGQGPQFIFQYYEEEERQRGNFPDRFSGHQFPNYSSELNVNALLLGDSALYLCASSPPRDYGYTFGSGTRLTVV.

The CDR3 is CASSLQTGNIQYF. The CDR3 DNA reads TGTGCCAGCAGTCTACAGACAGGGAACATTCAGTACTTC. The V call is TRBV4-2, the J call TRBJ2-4; 7 bases are shared with TRBD1. V was pared by 6 bases and J by 7 bases, with 6 bases of the junction left unmatched. Looked up from germline, CDR1 is LGHNA and CDR2 is YNFKEQ. The CDR3 is made up of 13 amino acids.

A single count supports this clone. The CDR3 DNA follows: TGCGCCAGCAGCTTAGTAGCGGGAGTTCACAATGAGCAGTTCTTC. Encoded protein: CASSLVAGVHNEQFF. V gene TRBV5-1 combines with J gene TRBJ2-1; TRBD2 matches 9 bases. The CDR3 contains 15 residues. J lost 5 bases, V lost 2 bases, and 5 bases had no gene match. CDR1 and CDR2 (germline): SGHRS, YFSETQ.

The chain is built from TRBV28 and TRBJ1-1; no definite D call. CDR1 MDHEN and CDR2 SYDVKM come from the germline V gene. Trimming left V 9 bases short and J 11 bases short, with 7 bases between. This CDR3 spans 8 amino acids. The CDR3: CASGNAFF. In DNA, the CDR3 is TGTGCCAGTGGAAACGCTTTCTTT.

The chain links TRBV7-7 to TRBJ1-1; D ambiguous. Germline CDR1 SSHAT, CDR2 FNYEAQ (reference sequence). Between the trimmed V and J ends, which lost 5 bases and 1 base, there was a span of 8 bases. The CDR3 length is 13 residues. The CDR3 DNA is TGTGCCAGCAGCCCCCCAGGGAACACTGAAGCTTTCTTT. Its translation: CASSPPGNTEAFF.